The following is a T cell receptor (beta chain) sequence with its context. This sample includes further DNA sequences coding for the same CDR3. The data derive from a study of blood T cell repertoires in COVID-19. Study background: From the United States, Italy and Spain came samples of acute and convalescent COVID-19. Nucleic acid was either cDNA or gDNA, and it came from T cells, B-cell-depleted T cells, or PBMCs.

Original data processing: Estimation of nucleated cell counts was performed using reference gene primer amplification. The assay was immunoSEQ multiplex PCR, and TCRdb's table has in-frame clones only and misses some. V and J calls and clone size are those listed in that table; D and trimming were worked out from the DNA. The sample has about 190,000 clones; about 81% are singletons. Trimming took 0 bases from V and 4 from J, leaving 9 bases between them. There are 13 residues in the CDR3. Germline V gene sequence: CDR1 GTSNPN, CDR2 SVGIG (reference sequence). This sequence originates from a man aged 25 to 45 with active or convalescent COVID-19. The material sequenced was peripheral blood. This chain joins TRBV30 and TRBJ1-2, with D perhaps TRBD1 (6 bases). In nucleotides, the CDR3 is TGTGCCTGGAGTGTACAAGGGGGCTATGGCTACACCTTC. The encoded protein is CAWSVQGGYGYTF.